The 29 T cell receptor beta chains in this list originate from one sample, sequenced in a study of blood T cells in healthy people across ages. Combining a sample-barcoded 5' primer with a J-beta primer mix, a second PCR ran for roughly 7 to 12 cycles. Using its own MiXCR run on the 5' RACE reads, TCRdb lists one record per CDR3 protein. The sample lists about 800,000 distinct CDR3 sequences, about 25% occurring once. These sequences were also reported in another study, on T cells of mothers and their children.

The sequenced sample consisted of blood. These receptors originate from a boy aged 5-17 years in good health.

This clonotype was seen a handful of times. CDR3 coding DNA: TGTGCCATCAGTGGCGGACAAGGGAACATTCAGTACTTC. This sequence encodes CAISGGQGNIQYF. V is TRBV10-3 and J is TRBJ2-4; weak D call: TRBD1 (5 bases). Germline V CDR1 and CDR2: ENHRY, SYGVKD. This CDR3 is 13 amino acids long. The V gene lost 4 bases and the J gene lost 7 bases, with 11 bases spanning the gap.

The gene calls are TRBV4-3 and TRBJ2-2; D not certain. Trimming removed 0 bases from V and 6 bases from J, with 8 bases in between. Germline values: CDR1 LGHNA, CDR2 YSLEER. CDR3 length: 14 residues. CDR3 residues: CASSQDLMAGELFF. The CDR3 DNA sequence: TGCGCCAGCAGCCAAGATCTGATGGCCGGGGAGCTGTTTTTT.

This chain uses TRBV5-1 with TRBJ1-2, with D unresolved. V was cut by 5 bases and J by 10 bases, with 15 bases left in between. The CDR3 length is 12 residues. Germline CDR1 is SGHRS and CDR2 is YFSETQ. The CDR3 here is CASRKESEVYTF. Written as DNA, the CDR3 is TGCGCCAGCAGAAAGGAGTCGGAGGTCTACACCTTC.

V gene TRBV21-1 combines with J gene TRBJ2-6; no check of the table's D call, TRBD1, against the DNA was made. TRBV21-1 is termed a pseudogene. This CDR3 contains 18 residues. CDR3 in amino acids: CASSPTGVSTSGANVLTF. The CDR3 nucleotides read TGTGCCAGCAGTCCTACAGGGGTCTCTACCTCTGGGGCCAACGTCCTGACTTTC.

This clonotype was found a few times. The genes are TRBV6-6 and TRBJ2-7; D is possibly TRBD1 (6 bases). The CDR3 loop spans 15 amino acids. Deletions cut 7 bases from V and 8 bases from J, with 24 bases between. CDR1 MNHNY and CDR2 SVGAGI come from the germline V gene (reference sequence). The CDR3 region has the DNA TGTGCCAGCACCGTGAGCTCAACAGGGTCCGACAAGCAGTACTTC. This codes for CASTVSSTGSDKQYF.

This clonotype was detected only a few times. V usage is TRBV7-3 and J usage is TRBJ2-1; D is possibly TRBD2 (5 bases). Trimming removed 1 base from V and 5 bases from J, with 9 bases in between. This CDR3 has 14 residues. The germline CDR1 and CDR2 sequences are SGHTA and FQGTGA. DNA of the CDR3: TGTGCCAGCAGCTTAATTGCGGGTAACAATGAGCAGTTCTTC. Its translation is CASSLIAGNNEQFF.

This chain uses TRBV15 with TRBJ2-2; possibly TRBD2 for D (6 bases). V was pared by 6 bases and J by 2 bases, with 13 bases between. The CDR3 is 15 residues long. Per germline, CDR1 LNHNV and CDR2 YYDKDF (reference sequence). CDR3 nucleotide sequence: TGTGCCACCAGTTCGCTACTAGCCAACACCGGGGAGCTGTTTTTT. Encoded protein: CATSSLLANTGELFF.

There are a few counts of this clonotype. The chain is built from TRBV5-1 and TRBJ2-1; D is possibly TRBD2 (6 bases). The CDR3 contains 13 residues. Germline CDR1 reads SGHRS; CDR2 reads YFSETQ. Trimming pared 3 bases from V and 8 bases from J, leaving 12 bases between. The CDR3 DNA sequence: TGCGCCAGCAGCTCAGAGGAGGGCTATGAGCAGTTCTTC. It encodes CASSSEEGYEQFF.

This clonotype appeared many times. V is TRBV28 and J is TRBJ2-5; D not certain. Deletions cut 3 bases from V and 5 bases from J, with 10 bases between. From germline, CDR1 is MDHEN and CDR2 SYDVKM. CDR3 length equals 13 residues. CDR3 region: CASSLGGPETQYF. CDR3 coding DNA: TGTGCCAGCAGTTTGGGTGGGCCGGAGACCCAGTACTTC.

The chain recombines TRBV6-5 with TRBJ1-5; 8 bases map to TRBD1. The CDR3 sequence is 14 residues long. Trimming cost V 1 base and J 5 bases; bases outside gene matches: 1. Germline V gene data show CDR1 as MNHEY and CDR2 as SVGAGI. Here the CDR3 DNA reads TGTGCCAGCAGTTACTTCAGGGGGCATCAGCCCCAGCATTTT. Its translation: CASSYFRGHQPQHF.

The chain couples TRBV7-9 to TRBJ2-5, with D uncertain. V gave up 1 base and J gave up 2 bases, with 11 bases separating them. CDR1 SEHNR and CDR2 FQNEAQ come from the germline V gene (reference sequence). CDR3 length: 15 amino acids. CDR3 sequence: CASSLGRSVQETQYF. In nucleotides, the CDR3 is TGTGCCAGCAGCTTAGGTCGTTCAGTACAAGAGACCCAGTACTTC.

The rearrangement uses TRBV3-1 and TRBJ2-5, with a possible D match to TRBD2 (5 bases). The CDR3 consists of 15 residues. The germline gives CDR1 LGHDT, CDR2 YNNKEL (reference sequence). The V end lost 2 bases, the J end lost 0 bases, and 10 bases lay between the germline ends. The CDR3 DNA reads as TGTGCCAGCAGCCAACTGGCTAGCCACCAAGAGACCCAGTACTTC. This translates into CASSQLASHQETQYF.

This clonotype turned up a few times. This chain uses TRBV20-1 with TRBJ2-1; TRBD1 might be the D (6 bases). Trimming removed 0 bases at V and 4 bases at J, with 22 bases between. This CDR3 is 18 amino acids long. Germline-derived CDR1 and CDR2 are DFQATT and SNEGSKA (reference sequence). CDR3 residues: CSARDGPAQLGGYNEQFF. DNA of the CDR3: TGCAGTGCTAGAGATGGCCCGGCACAGTTAGGGGGTTACAATGAGCAGTTCTTC.

The rearrangement joins TRBV7-2 to TRBJ1-5; 7 positions match TRBD1. The CDR3 loop spans 17 amino acids. Germline-derived CDR1 and CDR2 are SGHTA and FQGNSA. V was clipped by 5 bases and J by 4 bases; unmatched bases: 14. CDR3 DNA: TGTGCCAGCAGCCACCCACCCGACAGGGTCAGGAATCAGCCCCAGCATTTT. Translating it yields CASSHPPDRVRNQPQHF.

The V and J genes are TRBV7-3 and TRBJ2-5; 7 bases fit TRBD1. Trimming cost V 5 bases and J 4 bases; bases outside gene matches: 13. The CDR3 runs 16 residues. The germline V gene has CDR1 SGHTA and CDR2 FQGTGA. CDR3 region: CASSTPTGQGGETQYF. CDR3 sequence (DNA): TGTGCCAGCAGCACCCCGACAGGGCAAGGTGGAGAGACCCAGTACTTC.

The V call is TRBV5-1, the J call TRBJ2-5, with no clear D. The DNA end lines up better with TRBJ2-7; the J call may be wrong. Germline lookup yields CDR1 SGHRS and CDR2 YFSETQ. This CDR3 spans 14 amino acids. In nucleotides, the CDR3 is TGCGCCAGCAGCTTGAATTATGGTTCGTACGAGCAGTACTTC. This gives the protein CASSLNYGSYEQYF.

This clonotype was counted only a few times. This chain connects TRBV28 to TRBJ1-1; D is ambiguous. The CDR3 spans 14 residues. Germline V gene data show CDR1 as MDHEN and CDR2 as SYDVKM. The V end was cut by 4 bases, the J end by 1 base, with 10 bases between. The chain's CDR3 is CASSSLRRNTEAFF. CDR3 DNA sequence: TGTGCCAGCAGTTCTCTCAGGCGGAACACTGAAGCTTTCTTT.

This clonotype has just a few counts. One end of the junction varies from germline; a read error may be responsible. This chain links TRBV7-7 with TRBJ2-3, with 11 bases fitting TRBD1. The length of the CDR3 is 15 residues. Germline V lookup: CDR1 SSHAT, CDR2 FNYEAQ (reference sequence). The CDR3 coding sequence is TGTGCTAGCAGCTTCGGACAGGGGGCCGCAGATACGCAGTATTTT. Amino acids: CASSFGQGAADTQYF.

This clonotype came up many times. The chain employs TRBV28 and TRBJ2-5; 12 bases fit TRBD2. The CDR3 has 15 amino acids. V shed 8 bases and J 5 bases; nucleotides not matched to a gene: 9. Per the germline V gene, CDR1 is MDHEN and CDR2 is SYDVKM. The CDR3 bases are TGTGCCAGCGTCGGACTAGCGGGGTCATCGGAGACCCAGTACTTC. It encodes CASVGLAGSSETQYF. Complete variable domain (other parts from reference TRBV28 and TRBJ2-5): DVKVTQSSRYLVKRTGEKVFLECVQDMDHENMFWYRQDPGLGLRLIYFSYDVKMKEKGDIPEGYSVSREKKERFSLILESASTNQTSMYLCASVGLAGSSETQYFGPGTRLLVL.

The chain joins TRBV7-2 to TRBJ2-1, with TRBD2 matching 7 bases. The J segment lost 6 bases and the V segment lost 1 base, leaving 3 bases of the junction unmatched. The V gene's germline CDR1 is SGHTA and CDR2 FQGNSA. The CDR3 extends over 14 amino acids. The chain's CDR3 is CASSLGGRANEQFF. CDR3 in DNA: TGTGCCAGCAGCTTAGGAGGGAGGGCCAATGAGCAGTTCTTC.

The table lists this clonotype with a few counts. The chain couples TRBV7-8 to TRBJ2-6; 10 positions match TRBD2. Germline CDR1 and CDR2: SGHVS and FQNEAQ. V trimming: 5 bases; J trimming: 2 bases; junction bases outside the gene matches: 12. The CDR3 length is 19 residues. The CDR3 region has the DNA TGTGCCAGCAGCCTAGTATTTTGGGGGACTAGCGCTGGGGCCAACGTCCTGACTTTC. Amino acid sequence: CASSLVFWGTSAGANVLTF.

A few counts support this clonotype. The V call is TRBV5-1, the J call TRBJ2-1; 9 bases map to TRBD2. The CDR3 is made up of 19 amino acids. Per germline, CDR1 SGHRS and CDR2 YFSETQ. Losses at the gene ends were 0 bases for V and 0 bases for J; bases not matched to a gene: 10. For the CDR3, the DNA is TGCGCCAGCAGCTTGGGGCCTAGCGGGAAACACTACTCCTACAATGAGCAGTTCTTC. It yields the protein CASSLGPSGKHYSYNEQFF.

V usage is TRBV9 and J usage is TRBJ2-7, with a tentative D call TRBD1 (6 bases). The germline gives CDR1 SGDLS, CDR2 YYNGEE. The CDR3 extends over 13 amino acids. Trimming removed 4 bases at V and 5 bases at J, with 13 bases between. CDR3: CASSPGVGDEQYF. The CDR3 coding sequence is TGTGCCAGCAGCCCAGGGGTTGGAGACGAGCAGTACTTC.

The genes are TRBV29-1 and TRBJ2-1; tentative D call: TRBD1 (5 bases). The V end lost 3 bases, the J end lost 8 bases, and 14 bases lay between the germline ends. The CDR3 runs to 13 residues. Germline loops: CDR1 SQVTM, CDR2 ANQGSEA. The CDR3, as DNA: TGCAGCGTTGATGGCCAGGGAAGGGATGAGCAGTTCTTC. This gives the protein CSVDGQGRDEQFF.

CDR3 residues: CASSTGTSGNTDTQYF. CDR3 bases: TGTGCCAGCAGCACGGGGACTAGCGGTAACACAGATACGCAGTATTTT. This chain joins TRBV7-9 and TRBJ2-3; TRBD2 aligns across 11 bases. The junction had 6 bases not matched to a gene; V was cut back by 5 bases and J by 2 bases. CDR3 size: 16 residues. Germline CDR1 reads SEHNR; CDR2 reads FQNEAQ (reference sequence).

This clonotype turned up a few times. The J gene is TRBJ2-6, the V gene TRBV10-2, with D tentatively TRBD1 or TRBD2 (5 bases each). CDR3 size: 14 residues. V was shortened by 4 bases and J by 3 bases, with 7 bases between the two germline ends. Germline V gene sequence: CDR1 WSHSY, CDR2 SAAADI. CDR3 loop: CASSGGYGANVLTF. The CDR3 DNA reads TGCGCCAGCAGTGGGGGGTATGGGGCCAACGTCCTGACTTTC.

A few counts support this clonotype. CDR3 loop: CASSLRMGTGQTQYF. The DNA for the CDR3 is TGTGCCAGCAGCTTACGGATGGGGACAGGGCAGACCCAGTACTTC. The rearrangement uses TRBV13 and TRBJ2-5; 9 positions agree with TRBD1. V lost 2 bases, J lost 6 bases, and 7 bases stayed unmatched. The germline gives CDR1 PRHDT, CDR2 FYEKMQ (reference sequence). The CDR3 totals 15 residues.

The chain combines TRBV4-3 with TRBJ2-5, with 8 positions matching TRBD2. Gene TRBJ2-7 matches the end of the DNA better, so the J call may be wrong. The V gene's germline CDR1 is LGHNA and CDR2 YSLEER. The length of the CDR3 is 16 residues. The CDR3 bases are TGCGCCAGCAGCCAAGATTTAGCGGGGCCTCTATACGAGCAGTACTTC. This translates into CASSQDLAGPLYEQYF.

This clonotype was seen only a few times. The V and J genes are TRBV4-3 and TRBJ2-6; perhaps D is TRBD1 or TRBD2 (5 bases each). CDR1 and CDR2 (germline): LGHNA, YSLEER. Trimming removed 1 base at V and 0 bases at J, with 13 bases between. The CDR3 is 18 residues long. Written as DNA, the CDR3 is TGCGCCAGCAGCCAAGTCTGGGGGAGAAGCTCTGGGGCCAACGTCCTGACTTTC. This sequence encodes CASSQVWGRSSGANVLTF.